One and the same sample provided the 8 T cell receptor beta chains below, sequenced in a study of cytomegalovirus exposure and HLA in healthy donors (dated by TCRdb to about 2017). The library was generated by the immunoSEQ multiplex PCR assay. For the multiplex PCR, a mixture combining 60 forward primers for TCR Vbeta segments and 13 reverse primers for TCR Jbeta segments was used. TCRdb re-hosts the immuneACCESS table, in-frame sequences only. Its copies lack some clones; in the studies checked, an unresolved V gene accounts for under half of them, and the cause for the rest is not known. The sample contains 90,000 to 150,000 clones, under 90% of them found a single time. The leading ten clones occupy less than 2.5% of the sample. The source material was PBMCs. All receptors derive from a woman in her forties in good health and CMV-seronegative.

CDR3 in amino acids: CASSIGSGRANEQFF. The CDR3 bases are TGTGCCAGTAGTATTGGGAGCGGGAGGGCCAATGAGCAGTTCTTC. This chain connects TRBV19 to TRBJ2-1; 10 positions agree with TRBD2. The CDR3 totals 15 residues. CDR1 is LNHDA, CDR2 SQIVND, per germline (reference sequence). V was clipped by 3 bases and J by 6 bases; unmatched bases: 5.

The chain links TRBV19 to TRBJ2-5; 12 positions match TRBD2. J lost 5 bases, V lost 5 bases, and 6 bases had no gene match. CDR1 is LNHDA, CDR2 SQIVND, per germline (reference sequence). This CDR3 is 15 amino acids long. The CDR3, as DNA: TGTGCCAGTAGTTCCCTAGCGGGGGGGCAGGAGACCCAGTACTTC. Amino acid sequence: CASSSLAGGQETQYF.

The chain combines TRBV9 with TRBJ1-1; TRBD1 agrees at 7 bases. The V segment lost 0 bases and the J segment 4 bases; nucleotides outside the gene matches: 3. The CDR3 runs 14 residues. CDR1 and CDR2 from the germline V gene are SGDLS and YYNGEE. The CDR3 bases are TGTGCCAGCAGCGTAGGAGGGGGCACCACTGAAGCTTTCTTT. It translates to CASSVGGGTTEAFF.

J is TRBJ1-5 and V is TRBV6-6; TRBD1 matches 8 bases. The CDR3 spans 14 residues. Trimming removed 8 bases from V and 5 bases from J; junction bases left unmatched: 8. Germline CDR1 and CDR2: MNHNY and SVGAGI (reference sequence). The CDR3 region is CASGRQGPHQPQHF. The CDR3 DNA follows: TGTGCCAGCGGCCGACAGGGGCCCCATCAGCCCCAGCATTTT.

This clone was found a few times. This rearrangement joins TRBV5-6 to TRBJ1-5, with D uncertain. The germline gives CDR1 SGHDT, CDR2 YYEEEE. V lost 4 bases to trimming and J lost 6 bases, with 8 bases between them. The CDR3 consists of 12 residues. CDR3 in amino acids: CASSPDFQPQHF. The CDR3 DNA follows: TGTGCCAGCAGCCCGGACTTTCAGCCCCAGCATTTT. Together with reference TRBV5-6 and TRBJ1-5, the CDR3 gives the full variable domain: DAGVTQSPTHLIKTRGQQVTLRCSPKSGHDTVSWYQQALGQGPQFIFQYYEEEERQRGNFPDRFSGHQFPNYSSELNVNALLLGDSALYLCASSPDFQPQHFGDGTRLSIL.

This sequence joins TRBV2 and TRBJ2-1; 12 bases match TRBD2. This CDR3 has 14 amino acids. The germline gives CDR1 SNHLY, CDR2 FYNNEI. V lost 6 bases to trimming and J lost 5 bases; unmatched junction nucleotides: 2. CDR3 protein: CASRTSGGNNEQFF. The CDR3 DNA follows: TGTGCCAGCAGGACTAGCGGGGGTAACAATGAGCAGTTCTTC. Variable domain in full (rest from reference TRBV2 and TRBJ2-1): EPEVTQTPSHQVTQMGQEVILRCVPISNHLYFYWYRQILGQKVEFLVSFYNNEISEKSEIFDDQFSVERPDGSNFTLKIRSTKLEDSAMYFCASRTSGGNNEQFFGPGTRLTVL.

The CDR3 loop is CASSFGGKGTGELFF. The DNA of the CDR3 is TGCGCCAGCAGCTTTGGCGGAAAAGGAACCGGGGAGCTGTTTTTT. This sequence joins TRBV5-1 and TRBJ2-2; no definite D call. V lost 2 bases to trimming and J lost 5 bases, with 13 bases between them. The CDR3 runs to 15 residues. Germline-derived CDR1 and CDR2 are SGHRS and YFSETQ.

V usage is TRBV28 and J usage is TRBJ2-1; TRBD1 matches at 10 bases. The CDR3 covers 20 residues. Trimming at V came to 2 bases and at J to 0 bases, leaving 13 bases not matched to a gene. Looked up from germline, CDR1 is MDHEN and CDR2 is SYDVKM. DNA of the CDR3: TGTGCCAGCAGTTTAGTGGGGACAGGGGTAAAGAAGAGCTCCTACAATGAGCAGTTCTTC. Translating it yields CASSLVGTGVKKSSYNEQFF.